These T cell receptor beta chains were read from a single sample in a study of blood T cell repertoires in COVID-19. Repertoires were generated with immunoSEQ multiplex PCR, while TCRdb's copy carries only in-frame clones and drops some. The sample holds approximately 390,000 clones, about 87% seen once. The specimen was peripheral blood. The receptors here all came from a woman in her sixties with COVID-19, enrolled during active disease. Both conserved end residues are part of each CDR3. A D gene is named only where the DNA matches it firmly. Not every row has a clone size; where given, it reads once, few, many or a size class.

J gene: TRBJ2-7; clone size: NA; V gene: TRBV5-1; D gene: TRBD1; CDR3 DNA: TGCGCCAGCAGCTTGACAGGGGCCTACGAGCAGTACTTC; CDR3 protein: CASSLTGAYEQYF
J gene: TRBJ2-2; clone size: NA; V gene: TRBV27; D gene: NA; CDR3 DNA: TGTGCCAGCAGTCGGGTCGCCCCGAACACCGGGGAGCTGTTTTTT; CDR3 protein: CASSRVAPNTGELFF
J gene: TRBJ2-3; clone size: NA; V gene: TRBV7-3; D gene: NA; CDR3 DNA: TGTGCCAGCAGCTTAGCAGCAGATACGCAGTATTTT; CDR3 protein: CASSLAADTQYF
J gene: TRBJ1-2; clone size: NA; V gene: TRBV12-3/TRBV12-4; D gene: TRBD1; CDR3 DNA: TGTGCCAGCAAACAGGGGAATGGCTACACCTTC; CDR3 protein: CASKQGNGYTF
J gene: TRBJ1-4; clone size: NA; V gene: TRBV18; D gene: TRBD1; CDR3 DNA: TGTGCCAGCTCACGAACAGGGGTAGGAGAAAAACTGTTTTTT; CDR3 protein: CASSRTGVGEKLFF
J gene: TRBJ2-2; clone size: NA; V gene: TRBV11-3; D gene: TRBD2; CDR3 DNA: TGTGCCAGCAGCTTGGGGCTAGCGGGGACCCTCGGGGAGCTGTTTTTT; CDR3 protein: CASSLGLAGTLGELFF
J gene: TRBJ1-5; clone size: NA; V gene: TRBV2; D gene: NA; CDR3 DNA: TGTGCCAGCAATTGGGAGAGCAATCAGCCCCAGCATTTT; CDR3 protein: CASNWESNQPQHF
J gene: TRBJ2-7; clone size: NA; V gene: TRBV12-5; D gene: NA; CDR3 DNA: TGTGCTAGTGGTTTGGACAATGCCTACGAGCAGTACTTC; CDR3 protein: CASGLDNAYEQYF
J gene: TRBJ1-2; clone size: NA; V gene: TRBV2; D gene: NA; CDR3 DNA: TGTGCCAGCTTGAGAACCCTGAACTTAACCTTC; CDR3 protein: CASLRTLNLTF
J gene: TRBJ1-2; clone size: NA; V gene: TRBV29-1; D gene: TRBD1; CDR3 DNA: TGCAGCGTTGAAGGGACAGGGTTCTATGGCTACACCTTC; CDR3 protein: CSVEGTGFYGYTF
J gene: TRBJ2-7; clone size: NA; V gene: TRBV4-2; D gene: NA; CDR3 DNA: TGTGCCAGCAGCCAAGTGGCAGGACTCTACGAGCAGTACTTC; CDR3 protein: CASSQVAGLYEQYF
J gene: TRBJ1-6; clone size: NA; V gene: TRBV6-5; D gene: NA; CDR3 DNA: TGTGCCAGTAAGCTGAGCTCCTATAATTCACCCCTCCACTTT; CDR3 protein: CASKLSSYNSPLHF
J gene: TRBJ2-1; clone size: NA; V gene: TRBV7-2; D gene: TRBD2; CDR3 DNA: TGTGCCAGCAGGCCCTCAGCGGGGGGGCGAGGTGAGCAGTTCTTC; CDR3 protein: CASRPSAGGRGEQFF
J gene: TRBJ1-5; clone size: NA; V gene: TRBV19; D gene: NA; CDR3 DNA: TGTGCCAGTCCGACGGACCGGGGGGGGCGAACAAGCAATCAGCCCCAGCATTTT; CDR3 protein: CASPTDRGGRTSNQPQHF
J gene: TRBJ2-1; clone size: NA; V gene: TRBV10-3; D gene: TRBD1; CDR3 DNA: TGTGCCATCAGTCCCTCAGGGGGCGCATACAATGAGCAGTTCTTC; CDR3 protein: CAISPSGGAYNEQFF
J gene: TRBJ2-7; clone size: once; V gene: TRBV7-2; D gene: NA; CDR3 DNA: TGTGCCAGCAGCTTAGGCTTGGTACAGGGTGGATACGAGCAGTACTTC; CDR3 protein: CASSLGLVQGGYEQYF
J gene: TRBJ1-2; clone size: NA; V gene: TRBV4-1; D gene: NA; CDR3 DNA: TGCGCCAGCAGCCAAGGGGGCAGGGCGAGTGGCTACACCTTC; CDR3 protein: CASSQGGRASGYTF
J gene: TRBJ2-1; clone size: NA; V gene: TRBV5-1; D gene: TRBD2; CDR3 DNA: TGCGCCAGCAGCTTATCTAGCGGGGGGGCCGGGCGGTCCTACAATGAGCAGTTCTTC; CDR3 protein: CASSLSSGGAGRSYNEQFF
J gene: TRBJ1-1; clone size: NA; V gene: TRBV19; D gene: TRBD1; CDR3 DNA: TGTGCCAGTACGTCTCGACAGGGGGCTTCGAACACTGAAGCTTTCTTT; CDR3 protein: CASTSRQGASNTEAFF
J gene: TRBJ2-7; clone size: NA; V gene: TRBV19; D gene: NA; CDR3 DNA: TGTGCCAGTAGTACCAACAGGGACGAGCAGTACTTC; CDR3 protein: CASSTNRDEQYF
J gene: TRBJ1-1; clone size: NA; V gene: TRBV11-3; D gene: TRBD1; CDR3 DNA: TGTGCCAGCGCGGGACAGCCCAACACTGAAGCTTTCTTT; CDR3 protein: CASAGQPNTEAFF
J gene: TRBJ2-3; clone size: once; V gene: TRBV18; D gene: NA; CDR3 DNA: TGTGCCAGCTCACCACCGGGGGCGCCCTACACAGATACGCAGTATTTT; CDR3 protein: CASSPPGAPYTDTQYF
J gene: TRBJ1-2; clone size: NA; V gene: TRBV11-2; D gene: TRBD1; CDR3 DNA: TGTGCCAGCAGCTCATACAGGGGGCTGCATAACTATGGCTACACCTTC; CDR3 protein: CASSSYRGLHNYGYTF
J gene: TRBJ1-5; clone size: NA; V gene: TRBV27; D gene: TRBD1; CDR3 DNA: TGTGCCAGCAGTTTGGGCCAGGGGGCAAATCAGCCCCAGCATTTT; CDR3 protein: CASSLGQGANQPQHF
J gene: TRBJ1-2; clone size: NA; V gene: TRBV11-2; D gene: TRBD1; CDR3 DNA: TGTGCCAGCAGACGAACGGACAGGGAAGGGGGCTACACCTTC; CDR3 protein: CASRRTDREGGYTF
J gene: TRBJ1-2; clone size: NA; V gene: TRBV5-3; D gene: TRBD1; CDR3 DNA: TGTGCCAGAAGCTTCCGGGACAGCCGAACCCCCGTCTATGGCTACACCTTC; CDR3 protein: CARSFRDSRTPVYGYTF
J gene: TRBJ2-2; clone size: NA; V gene: TRBV5-1; D gene: NA; CDR3 DNA: TGCGCCAGCAACCAAGGGGGTGGCGGGGAGCTGTTTTTT; CDR3 protein: CASNQGGGGELFF
J gene: TRBJ1-1; clone size: NA; V gene: TRBV29-1; D gene: NA; CDR3 DNA: TGCAGCGTTGAAACGAACCCAGGGGCGACTGAAGCTTTCTTT; CDR3 protein: CSVETNPGATEAFF
J gene: TRBJ2-7; clone size: NA; V gene: TRBV14; D gene: NA; CDR3 DNA: TGTGCCAGCAGCTCTACTCACTACGAGCAGTACTTC; CDR3 protein: CASSSTHYEQYF
J gene: TRBJ1-6; clone size: NA; V gene: TRBV19; D gene: TRBD1; CDR3 DNA: TGTGCCAGTAGTCTCCCCTCCGGGACAGGGGACTCACCCCTCCACTTT; CDR3 protein: CASSLPSGTGDSPLHF
J gene: TRBJ2-3; clone size: NA; V gene: TRBV7-2; D gene: TRBD2; CDR3 DNA: TGTGCCAGCAGCCCCCGTTGGGCTAGCGGGGGGCCAGGGTCAGATACGCAGTATTTT; CDR3 protein: CASSPRWASGGPGSDTQYF
J gene: TRBJ1-5; clone size: NA; V gene: TRBV2; D gene: TRBD1; CDR3 DNA: TGTGCCAGCAGATTTGGGGGGACAGGGCGTCAGCCCCAGCATTTT; CDR3 protein: CASRFGGTGRQPQHF
J gene: TRBJ1-2; clone size: NA; V gene: TRBV2; D gene: NA; CDR3 DNA: TGTGCCAGCAGTGAACAAGACAGCTACTATGGCTACACCTTC; CDR3 protein: CASSEQDSYYGYTF
J gene: TRBJ1-1; clone size: NA; V gene: TRBV4-1; D gene: NA; CDR3 DNA: TGCGCCAGCAGCCAAGCGAACAGGGAAACTGAAGCTTTCTTT; CDR3 protein: CASSQANRETEAFF
J gene: TRBJ2-7; clone size: NA; V gene: TRBV7-9; D gene: NA; CDR3 DNA: TGTGCCAGCAGCCGACAGGACTCCTACGAGCAGTACTTC; CDR3 protein: CASSRQDSYEQYF
J gene: TRBJ1-4; clone size: few; V gene: TRBV2; D gene: NA; CDR3 DNA: TGTGCCAGCAGGACTTTTGCGGGGGAAAAACTGTTTTTT; CDR3 protein: CASRTFAGEKLFF
J gene: TRBJ2-7; clone size: NA; V gene: TRBV6-5; D gene: NA; CDR3 DNA: TGTGCCAGCAGTTACTCGAGTCAGGGCACAGGGAGCGAGCAGTACTTC; CDR3 protein: CASSYSSQGTGSEQYF
J gene: TRBJ2-1; clone size: NA; V gene: TRBV18; D gene: NA; CDR3 DNA: TGTGCCAGCTCACCATCACGCTCGGGGAATGAGCAGTTCTTC; CDR3 protein: CASSPSRSGNEQFF
J gene: TRBJ1-1; clone size: NA; V gene: TRBV2; D gene: TRBD1; CDR3 DNA: TGTGCCAGCATCCTGACAGGGGGAACTGAAGCTTTCTTT; CDR3 protein: CASILTGGTEAFF
J gene: TRBJ2-5; clone size: NA; V gene: TRBV19; D gene: NA; CDR3 DNA: TGTGCCAGTTCCCCGACACGAACTGACGAGACCCAGTACTTC; CDR3 protein: CASSPTRTDETQYF
J gene: TRBJ2-3; clone size: NA; V gene: TRBV7-3; D gene: NA; CDR3 DNA: TGTGCCAGCAGCTTAACAGCGGAAAGCACAGATACGCAGTATTTT; CDR3 protein: CASSLTAESTDTQYF
J gene: TRBJ2-3; clone size: once; V gene: TRBV6-5; D gene: TRBD1; CDR3 DNA: TGTGCCAGCAGTTCCCGCCGACAGGGGTATGCAGATACGCAGTATTTT; CDR3 protein: CASSSRRQGYADTQYF
J gene: TRBJ1-2; clone size: NA; V gene: TRBV5-1; D gene: TRBD1; CDR3 DNA: TGCGCCAGCAGCTTAGGGGACAGCAACAATGGCTACACCTTC; CDR3 protein: CASSLGDSNNGYTF
J gene: TRBJ2-7; clone size: NA; V gene: TRBV10-2; D gene: NA; CDR3 DNA: TGCGCCAGCGACCCAGGGAATACCTACGAGCAGTACTTC; CDR3 protein: CASDPGNTYEQYF
J gene: TRBJ1-2; clone size: NA; V gene: TRBV27; D gene: NA; CDR3 DNA: TGTGCCAGCAGCCGAATCGGCTCCCGCAACAGCGGCTACACCTTC; CDR3 protein: CASSRIGSRNSGYTF
J gene: TRBJ1-1; clone size: NA; V gene: TRBV7-8; D gene: NA; CDR3 DNA: TGTGCCAGCCTAGGCCCTTTAACTCTGAACACTGAAGCTTTCTTT; CDR3 protein: CASLGPLTLNTEAFF
J gene: TRBJ1-3; clone size: NA; V gene: TRBV28; D gene: NA; CDR3 DNA: TGTGCCACCCACAGGGGAAACACCATATATTTT; CDR3 protein: CATHRGNTIYF
J gene: TRBJ2-2; clone size: few; V gene: TRBV2; D gene: NA; CDR3 DNA: TGTGCCAGCAGTGCGGGGACAACGAACACCGGGGAGCTGTTTTTT; CDR3 protein: CASSAGTTNTGELFF
J gene: TRBJ1-1; clone size: NA; V gene: TRBV5-1; D gene: NA; CDR3 DNA: TGCGCCAGCAGCTCGGGAAACACTGAAGCTTTCTTT; CDR3 protein: CASSSGNTEAFF
J gene: TRBJ1-2; clone size: NA; V gene: TRBV12-3/TRBV12-4; D gene: NA; CDR3 DNA: TGTGCCAGCAGTTTCTCCGGGGGCTACACCTTC; CDR3 protein: CASSFSGGYTF